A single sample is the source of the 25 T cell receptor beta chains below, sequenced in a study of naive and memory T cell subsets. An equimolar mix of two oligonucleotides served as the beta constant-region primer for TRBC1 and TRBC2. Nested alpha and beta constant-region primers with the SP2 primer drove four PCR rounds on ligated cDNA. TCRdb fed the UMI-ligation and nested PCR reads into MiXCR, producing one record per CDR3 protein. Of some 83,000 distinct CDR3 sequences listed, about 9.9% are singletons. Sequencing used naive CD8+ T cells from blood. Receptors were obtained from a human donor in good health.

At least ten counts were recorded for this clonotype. CDR3 residues: CASSLTDRGDTEAFF. The CDR3, as DNA: TGTGCCAGCAGTCTAACGGACAGGGGGGACACTGAAGCTTTCTTT. The rearrangement uses TRBV28 and TRBJ1-1, with 10 bases fitting TRBD1. The germline CDR1 and CDR2 sequences are MDHEN and SYDVKM. V was clipped by 5 bases and J by 3 bases; unmatched bases: 6. This CDR3 has 15 residues.

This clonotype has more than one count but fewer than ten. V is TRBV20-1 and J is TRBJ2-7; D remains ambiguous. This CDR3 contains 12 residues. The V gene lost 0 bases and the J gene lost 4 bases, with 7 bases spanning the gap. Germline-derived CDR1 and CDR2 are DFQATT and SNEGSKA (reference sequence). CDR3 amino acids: CSARDLEYEQYF. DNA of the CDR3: TGCAGTGCTAGAGATCTGGAGTACGAGCAGTACTTC.

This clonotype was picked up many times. The CDR3 loop reads CASSFGSGRAGSSYNEQFF. CDR3 coding DNA: TGTGCCAGCAGCTTCGGGAGCGGGAGGGCCGGAAGCTCCTACAATGAGCAGTTCTTC. The gene calls are TRBV7-6 and TRBJ2-1; TRBD2 agrees at 10 bases. The germline V gene encodes CDR1 SGHVS and CDR2 FNYEAQ. Losses at the gene ends were 3 bases for V and 0 bases for J; bases not matched to a gene: 11. The CDR3 has 19 residues. The variable domain in full, completed from reference TRBV7-6 and TRBJ2-1, reads GAGVSQSPRYKVTKRGQDVALRCDPISGHVSLYWYRQALGQGPEFLTYFNYEAQQDKSGLPNDRFSAERPEGSISTLTIQRTEQRDSAMYRCASSFGSGRAGSSYNEQFFGPGTRLTVL.

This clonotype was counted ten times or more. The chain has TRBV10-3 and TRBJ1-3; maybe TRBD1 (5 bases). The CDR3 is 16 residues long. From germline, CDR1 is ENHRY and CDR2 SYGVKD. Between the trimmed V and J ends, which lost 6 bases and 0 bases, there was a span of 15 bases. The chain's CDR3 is CAIREPGLNSGNTIYF. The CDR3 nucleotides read TGTGCCATCAGAGAACCGGGACTCAACTCTGGAAACACCATATATTTT.

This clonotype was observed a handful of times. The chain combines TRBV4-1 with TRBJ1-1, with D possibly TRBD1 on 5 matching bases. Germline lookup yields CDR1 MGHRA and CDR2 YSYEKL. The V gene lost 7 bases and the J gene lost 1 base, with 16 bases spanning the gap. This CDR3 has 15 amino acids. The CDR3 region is CASTRGAGSNTEAFF. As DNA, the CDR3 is TGCGCCAGCACCCGAGGGGCAGGGTCGAACACTGAAGCTTTCTTT.

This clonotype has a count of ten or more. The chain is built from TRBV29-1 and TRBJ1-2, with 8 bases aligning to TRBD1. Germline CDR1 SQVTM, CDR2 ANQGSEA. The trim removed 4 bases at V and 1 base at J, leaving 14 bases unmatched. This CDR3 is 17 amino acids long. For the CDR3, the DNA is TGCAGCGTTGGAAGTATGGTAGGGGACAGGATTAACTATGGCTACACCTTC. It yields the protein CSVGSMVGDRINYGYTF.

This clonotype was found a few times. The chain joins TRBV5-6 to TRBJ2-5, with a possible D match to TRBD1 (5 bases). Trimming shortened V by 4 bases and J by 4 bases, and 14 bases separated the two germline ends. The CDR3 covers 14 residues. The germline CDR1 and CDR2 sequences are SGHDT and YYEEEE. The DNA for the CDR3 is TGTGCCAGCAGCCCCCTGGTGACAGTAGAGACCCAGTACTTC. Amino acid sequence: CASSPLVTVETQYF.

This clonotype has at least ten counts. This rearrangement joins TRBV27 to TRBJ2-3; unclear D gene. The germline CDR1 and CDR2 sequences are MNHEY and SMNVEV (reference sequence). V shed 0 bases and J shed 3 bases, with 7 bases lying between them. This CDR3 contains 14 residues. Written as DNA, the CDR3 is TGTGCCAGCAGTTTATCGGTTATTACAGATACGCAGTATTTT. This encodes CASSLSVITDTQYF.

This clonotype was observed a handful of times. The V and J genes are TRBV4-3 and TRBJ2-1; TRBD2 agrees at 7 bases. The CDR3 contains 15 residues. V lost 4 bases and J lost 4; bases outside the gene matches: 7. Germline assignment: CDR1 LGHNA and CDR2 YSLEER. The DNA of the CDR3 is TGCGCCAGCAGCCTGCGGGAGTCTACTTACAATGAGCAGTTCTTC. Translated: CASSLRESTYNEQFF.

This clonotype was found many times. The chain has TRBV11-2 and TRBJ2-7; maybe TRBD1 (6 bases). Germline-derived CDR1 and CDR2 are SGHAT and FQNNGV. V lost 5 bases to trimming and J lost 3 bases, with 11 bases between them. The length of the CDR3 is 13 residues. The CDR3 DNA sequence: TGTGCCAGCAGCCCTCCGGACAGCTACGAGCAGTACTTC. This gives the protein CASSPPDSYEQYF.

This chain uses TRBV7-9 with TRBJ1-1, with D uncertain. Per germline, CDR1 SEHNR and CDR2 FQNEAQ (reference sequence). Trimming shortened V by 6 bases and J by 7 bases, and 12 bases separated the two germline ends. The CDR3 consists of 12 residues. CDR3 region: CASSSDLVEAFF. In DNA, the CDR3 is TGTGCCAGCAGTTCGGACCTAGTTGAAGCTTTCTTT.

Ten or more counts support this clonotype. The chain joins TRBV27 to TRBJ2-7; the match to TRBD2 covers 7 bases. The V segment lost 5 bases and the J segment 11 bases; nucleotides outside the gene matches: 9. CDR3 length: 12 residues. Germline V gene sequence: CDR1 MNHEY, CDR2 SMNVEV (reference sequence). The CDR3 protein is CASSTYSGREYF. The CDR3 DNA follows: TGTGCCAGCAGTACCTACTCAGGGAGGGAGTACTTC.

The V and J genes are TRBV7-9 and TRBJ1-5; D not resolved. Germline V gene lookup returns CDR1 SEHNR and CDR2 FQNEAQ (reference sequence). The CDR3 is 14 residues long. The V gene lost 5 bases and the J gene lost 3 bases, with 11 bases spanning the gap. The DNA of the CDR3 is TGTGCCAGCAGCCCACCGGGCCCCAATCAGCCCCAGCATTTT. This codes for CASSPPGPNQPQHF.

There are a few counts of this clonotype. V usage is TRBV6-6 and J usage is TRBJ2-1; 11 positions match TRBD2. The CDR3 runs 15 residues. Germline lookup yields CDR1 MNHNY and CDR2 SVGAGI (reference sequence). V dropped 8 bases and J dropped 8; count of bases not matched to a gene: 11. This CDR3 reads CASGQTSGSSHEQFF. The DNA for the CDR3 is TGTGCCAGCGGCCAAACTAGCGGGAGTAGCCATGAGCAGTTCTTC.

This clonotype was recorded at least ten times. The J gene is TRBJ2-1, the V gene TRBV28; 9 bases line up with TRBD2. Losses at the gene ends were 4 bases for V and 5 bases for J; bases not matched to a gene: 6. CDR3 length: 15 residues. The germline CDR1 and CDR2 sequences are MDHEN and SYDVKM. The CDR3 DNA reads TGTGCCAGCAGTTCGACTAGCGGCGCCCACAATGAGCAGTTCTTC. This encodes CASSSTSGAHNEQFF.

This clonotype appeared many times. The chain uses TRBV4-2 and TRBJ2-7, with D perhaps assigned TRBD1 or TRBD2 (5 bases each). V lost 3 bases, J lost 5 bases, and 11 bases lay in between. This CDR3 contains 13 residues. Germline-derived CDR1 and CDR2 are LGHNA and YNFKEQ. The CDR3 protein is CASSHEGTDEQYF. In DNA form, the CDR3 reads TGTGCCAGCAGCCATGAAGGGACGGACGAGCAGTACTTC.

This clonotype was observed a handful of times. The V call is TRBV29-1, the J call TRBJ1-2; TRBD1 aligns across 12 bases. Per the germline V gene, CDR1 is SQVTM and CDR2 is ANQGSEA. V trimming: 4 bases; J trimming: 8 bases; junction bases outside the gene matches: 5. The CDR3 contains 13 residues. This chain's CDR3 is CSVGDRGPAGYTF. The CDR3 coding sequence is TGCAGCGTTGGGGACAGGGGGCCGGCAGGCTACACCTTC.

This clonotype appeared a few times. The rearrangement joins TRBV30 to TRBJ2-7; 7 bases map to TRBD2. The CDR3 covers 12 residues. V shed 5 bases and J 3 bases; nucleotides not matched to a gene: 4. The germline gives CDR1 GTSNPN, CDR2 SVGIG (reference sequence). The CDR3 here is CAWASGNYEQYF. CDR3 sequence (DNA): TGTGCCTGGGCTAGCGGAAACTACGAGCAGTACTTC.

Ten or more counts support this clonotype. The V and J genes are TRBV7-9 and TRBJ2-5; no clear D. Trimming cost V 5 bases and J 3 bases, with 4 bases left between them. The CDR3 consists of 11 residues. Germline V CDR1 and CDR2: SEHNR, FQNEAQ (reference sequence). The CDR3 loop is CASSEKETQYF. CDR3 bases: TGTGCCAGCAGCGAAAAAGAGACCCAGTACTTC. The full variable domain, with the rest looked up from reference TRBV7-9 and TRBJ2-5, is DTGVSQNPRHKITKRGQNVTFRCDPISEHNRLYWYRQTLGQGPEFLTYFQNEAQLEKSRLLSDRFSAERPKGSFSTLEIQRTEQGDSAMYLCASSEKETQYFGPGTRLLVL.

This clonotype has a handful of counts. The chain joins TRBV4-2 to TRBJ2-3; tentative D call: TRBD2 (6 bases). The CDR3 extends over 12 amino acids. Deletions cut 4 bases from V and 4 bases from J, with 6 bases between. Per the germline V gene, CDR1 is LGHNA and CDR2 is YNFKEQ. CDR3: CASSPSADTQYF. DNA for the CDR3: TGTGCCAGCAGCCCTAGCGCAGATACGCAGTATTTT.

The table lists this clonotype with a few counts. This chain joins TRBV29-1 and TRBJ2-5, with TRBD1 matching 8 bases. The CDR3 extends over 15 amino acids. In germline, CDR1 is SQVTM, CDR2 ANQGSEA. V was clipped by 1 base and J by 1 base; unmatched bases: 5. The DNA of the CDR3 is TGCAGCGTTGAAGCAACGACAGGGGTCCAAGAGACCCAGTACTTC. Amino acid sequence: CSVEATTGVQETQYF.

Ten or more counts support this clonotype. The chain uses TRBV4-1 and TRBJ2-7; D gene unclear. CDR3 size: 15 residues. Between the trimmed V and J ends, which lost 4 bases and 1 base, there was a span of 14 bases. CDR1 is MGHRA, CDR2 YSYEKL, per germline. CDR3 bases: TGCGCCAGCAGCCCAAGCCTGGGCCAGTCCTACGAGCAGTACTTC. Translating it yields CASSPSLGQSYEQYF.

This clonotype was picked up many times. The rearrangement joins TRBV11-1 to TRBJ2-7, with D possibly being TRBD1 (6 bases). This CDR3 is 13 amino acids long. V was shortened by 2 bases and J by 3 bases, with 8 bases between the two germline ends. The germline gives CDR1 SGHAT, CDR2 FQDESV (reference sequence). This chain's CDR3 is CASSLQGHYEQYF. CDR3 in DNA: TGTGCCAGCAGCTTACAGGGACACTACGAGCAGTACTTC.

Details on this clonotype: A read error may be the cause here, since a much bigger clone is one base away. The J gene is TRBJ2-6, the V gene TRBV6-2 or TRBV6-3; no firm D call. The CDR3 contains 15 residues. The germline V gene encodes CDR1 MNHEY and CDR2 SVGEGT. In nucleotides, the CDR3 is TGTGCCATCAGTTTCTACCTCTCTGGGGCCAACGTCCTGACTTTC. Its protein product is CAISFYLSGANVLTF.

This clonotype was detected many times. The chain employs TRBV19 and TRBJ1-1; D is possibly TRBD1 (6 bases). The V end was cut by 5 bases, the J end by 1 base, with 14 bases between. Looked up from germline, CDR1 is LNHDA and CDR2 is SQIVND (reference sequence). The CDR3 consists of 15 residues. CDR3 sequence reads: CASSPTGRRNTEAFF. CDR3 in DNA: TGTGCCAGTAGTCCTACAGGGAGACGGAACACTGAAGCTTTCTTT.